These 27 T cell receptor beta chains originate from one sample sequenced in a study. TCRdb's copy holds only in-frame clones and misses some; the assay was immunoSEQ multiplex PCR. The sample has approximately 70,000 clones; roughly 93% are singletons. Sequencing was performed on PBMCs. Receptors were obtained from a man in his forties with rheumatoid arthritis.

This chain joins TRBV19 and TRBJ1-6; weak D call: TRBD1 (6 bases). Germline-derived CDR1 and CDR2 are LNHDA and SQIVND (reference sequence). This CDR3 has 16 residues. V was pared by 5 bases and J by 6 bases, with 17 bases between. DNA for the CDR3: TGTGCCAGTAGTGCCAACAGGGCCATTCTTAATTCACCCCTCCACTTT. It specifies CASSANRAILNSPLHF.

This chain uses TRBV5-1 with TRBJ2-4; possibly TRBD1 for D (5 bases). The germline V gene encodes CDR1 SGHRS and CDR2 YFSETQ. V was shortened by 2 bases and J by 0 bases, with 9 bases between the two germline ends. The CDR3 sequence is 15 residues long. CDR3 in DNA: TGCGCCAGCAGCTTCACCACAGGAGCCAAAAACATTCAGTACTTC. Residues: CASSFTTGAKNIQYF.

The V and J genes are TRBV30 and TRBJ2-3; 13 bases map to TRBD2. The germline gives CDR1 GTSNPN, CDR2 SVGIG (reference sequence). With 0 bases clipped from V and 5 bases from J, the junction kept 8 bases outside the gene matches. The CDR3 spans 17 residues. Here the CDR3 DNA reads TGTGCCTGGAGTGTGAGTGGACTAGCGGGGGTTCAAGATACGCAGTATTTT. This sequence encodes CAWSVSGLAGVQDTQYF.

The V gene is TRBV7-3, the J gene TRBJ1-2; TRBD1 matches 8 bases. The CDR3 has 15 residues. Germline CDR1 is SGHTA and CDR2 is FQGTGA. The junction had 11 bases not matched to a gene; V was cut back by 4 bases and J by 7 bases. In nucleotides, the CDR3 is TGTGCCAGCAGCTCGGGGGTTGCAGGGGGCCGTGGCTACACCTTC. Its translation is CASSSGVAGGRGYTF.

The genes are TRBV5-6 and TRBJ1-1; D gene uncertain. This CDR3 is built from 15 residues. Germline V gene lookup returns CDR1 SGHDT and CDR2 YYEEEE. V was trimmed by 0 bases and J by 1 base, leaving 10 bases between them. CDR3 sequence reads: CASSLVSVKNTEAFF. For the CDR3, the DNA is TGTGCCAGCAGCTTGGTGTCAGTAAAGAACACTGAAGCTTTCTTT.

The chain has TRBV11-2 and TRBJ2-3, with TRBD1 as a possible D gene (6 bases). The CDR3 extends over 16 amino acids. V was cut by 4 bases and J by 3 bases, with 17 bases left in between. CDR1 and CDR2 from the germline V gene are SGHAT and FQNNGV. The CDR3 loop reads CASSSMDSFGTDTQYF. DNA of the CDR3: TGTGCCAGCAGCTCCATGGACAGTTTTGGGACAGATACGCAGTATTTT.

V is TRBV12-3 or TRBV12-4 and J is TRBJ2-7; D gene unclear. The V end was cut by 1 base, the J end by 7 bases, with 5 bases between. The CDR3 has 11 residues. This CDR3 is CASSLVGEQYF. The CDR3 bases are TGTGCCAGCAGTTTAGTGGGGGAGCAGTACTTC.

This chain connects TRBV5-1 to TRBJ2-2; D may be TRBD1 (6 bases). Germline V CDR1 and CDR2: SGHRS, YFSETQ. Between the trimmed V and J ends, which lost 0 bases and 1 base, there was a span of 10 bases. The CDR3 sequence is 16 residues long. As DNA, the CDR3 is TGCGCCAGCAGCTTGGAGCCGGGACAGAACACCGGGGAGCTGTTTTTT. This encodes CASSLEPGQNTGELFF.

The chain couples TRBV25-1 to TRBJ1-4; D call uncertain. The CDR3 loop spans 13 amino acids. Germline V gives CDR1 MGHDK, CDR2 SYGVNS. V gave up 6 bases and J gave up 6 bases, with 11 bases separating them. CDR3 coding DNA: TGTGCCAGCAGCCCGATGGGGTATGAAAAACTGTTTTTT. Translating it yields CASSPMGYEKLFF.

This chain uses TRBV3-1 (or the pseudogene TRBV3-2) with TRBJ1-3; no reliable D call. Trimming left V 4 bases short and J 2 bases short, with 3 bases between. Germline-derived CDR1 and CDR2 are LGHDT and YNNKEL (reference sequence). This CDR3 contains 12 residues. The CDR3 bases are TGTGCCAGCAGCCTCACTGGAAACACCATATATTTT. It codes for CASSLTGNTIYF.

V is TRBV28 and J is TRBJ1-6; D remains ambiguous. Trimming removed 2 bases from V and 4 bases from J, with 9 bases in between. The CDR3 sequence is 15 residues long. The V gene's germline CDR1 is MDHEN and CDR2 SYDVKM. The CDR3 loop reads CASSLGQSYNSPLHF. CDR3 coding DNA: TGTGCCAGCAGTTTAGGTCAGTCTTATAATTCACCCCTCCACTTT.

The chain joins TRBV7-9 to TRBJ2-1; 7 bases agree with TRBD1. Germline V gene sequence: CDR1 SEHNR, CDR2 FQNEAQ (reference sequence). The ends lost 4 bases at V and 9 bases at J; junction bases unmatched: 6. The CDR3 spans 13 residues. The CDR3 DNA reads TGTGCCAGCAGCTCAACAGGGGTTAGTGAGCAGTTCTTC. Translating gives CASSSTGVSEQFF.

The V call is TRBV5-1, the J call TRBJ2-2, with D tentatively TRBD1 (5 bases). Trimming removed 2 bases from V and 7 bases from J, with 9 bases in between. The CDR3 consists of 13 residues. The V gene's germline CDR1 is SGHRS and CDR2 YFSETQ. The DNA for the CDR3 is TGCGCCAGCAGCTTAAGGGGCGACGGGGAGCTGTTTTTT. Translation: CASSLRGDGELFF.

The chain uses TRBV25-1 and TRBJ1-5, with D perhaps matching TRBD1 (5 bases). The ends were cut back, 1 base at V and 6 bases at J, with 10 bases in the middle. There are 14 residues in the CDR3. Germline V gives CDR1 MGHDK, CDR2 SYGVNS. CDR3 sequence: CASSESGTAQPQHF. The CDR3 nucleotides read TGTGCCAGCAGTGAATCCGGGACGGCTCAGCCCCAGCATTTT.

This chain connects TRBV15 to TRBJ1-2; D unclear. Deletions cut 0 bases from V and 7 bases from J, with 9 bases between. The CDR3 length is 13 residues. Per the germline V gene, CDR1 is LNHNV and CDR2 is YYDKDF (reference sequence). CDR3 loop: CATSREAKVGYTF. CDR3 nucleotide sequence: TGTGCCACCAGCAGAGAGGCAAAAGTTGGCTACACCTTC.

V and J are TRBV24-1 and TRBJ2-2; the D is unclear. V was clipped by 11 bases and J by 0 bases, with 6 bases between them. Germline CDR1 KGHDR, CDR2 SFDVKD. The CDR3 length is 12 residues. This CDR3 reads CAISTNTGELFF. DNA of the CDR3: TGTGCCATCTCCACGAACACCGGGGAGCTGTTTTTT.

This chain links TRBV27 with TRBJ2-1, with a weak D call TRBD2 (5 bases). CDR3 length: 15 residues. V gave up 5 bases and J gave up 6 bases, with 17 bases separating them. Germline-derived CDR1 and CDR2 are MNHEY and SMNVEV (reference sequence). The DNA for the CDR3 is TGTGCCAGCAGTACCGACTACCTCCCGGCCAATGAGCAGTTCTTC. Protein product: CASSTDYLPANEQFF.

The chain employs TRBV14 and TRBJ2-2, with D perhaps assigned TRBD1 or TRBD2 (5 bases each). Germline loops: CDR1 SGHDN, CDR2 FVKESK. CDR3 length: 15 residues. With 5 bases removed from V and 9 bases from J, the gap between germline ends came to 19 bases. CDR3 bases: TGTGCCAGCAGCGCGACCGGGACCCAAAACCGGGAGCTGTTTTTT. As protein: CASSATGTQNRELFF.

CDR3 nucleotides: TGTGCCAGTAGGGAGGCAACTAATGAAAAACTGTTTTTT. The encoded protein is CASREATNEKLFF. The chain couples TRBV19 to TRBJ1-4, with D hard to call. V was clipped by 6 bases and J by 0 bases, with 5 bases between them. The CDR3 sequence is 13 residues long. Germline V gene data show CDR1 as LNHDA and CDR2 as SQIVND (reference sequence).

This chain connects TRBV5-1 to TRBJ2-7; D may be TRBD1 or TRBD2 (5 bases each). The CDR3 length is 15 residues. Germline V gene lookup returns CDR1 SGHRS and CDR2 YFSETQ. The V gene lost 0 bases and the J gene lost 1 base, with 11 bases spanning the gap. CDR3: CASSLAGPRSYEQYF. Here the CDR3 DNA reads TGCGCCAGCAGCTTGGCGGGACCGAGGTCCTACGAGCAGTACTTC. Full variable domain (remainder filled in from reference TRBV5-1 and TRBJ2-7): KAGVTQTPRYLIKTRGQQVTLSCSPISGHRSVSWYQQTPGQGLQFLFEYFSETQRNKGNFPGRFSGRQFSNSRSEMNVSTLELGDSALYLCASSLAGPRSYEQYFGPGTRLTVT.

V is TRBV27 and J is TRBJ1-5, with D maybe TRBD1 (5 bases). Trimming removed 7 bases from V and 0 bases from J, with 10 bases in between. Germline CDR1 MNHEY, CDR2 SMNVEV (reference sequence). CDR3 length equals 14 residues. This chain's CDR3 is CASKQGASNQPQHF. The CDR3, as DNA: TGTGCCAGCAAGCAGGGTGCTAGCAATCAGCCCCAGCATTTT.

The chain is built from TRBV29-1 and TRBJ2-1, with D perhaps TRBD1 (5 bases). The CDR3 is 12 amino acids. Trimming removed 4 bases from V and 8 bases from J, with 12 bases in between. From germline, CDR1 is SQVTM and CDR2 ANQGSEA. CDR3 sequence reads: CSVVQGVDEQFF. Here the CDR3 DNA reads TGCAGCGTTGTCCAGGGTGTCGATGAGCAGTTCTTC.

The chain couples TRBV5-1 to TRBJ2-7; 11 positions agree with TRBD1. The germline V gene has CDR1 SGHRS and CDR2 YFSETQ. The V and J ends lost 3 bases and 3 bases, in that order; junction bases with no gene match: 5. This CDR3 contains 15 residues. CDR3 DNA sequence: TGCGCCAGCAGCTACGATGGGACAGGGGGCTACGAGCAGTACTTC. It encodes CASSYDGTGGYEQYF.

The CDR3 here is CASSFSTGTGYTF. CDR3 nucleotide sequence: TGTGCCAGCAGCTTCTCGACAGGGACTGGCTACACCTTC. The V gene is TRBV7-9, the J gene TRBJ1-2, with TRBD1 matching over 7 bases. The germline gives CDR1 SEHNR, CDR2 FQNEAQ (reference sequence). CDR3 length: 13 residues. With 3 bases clipped from V and 7 bases from J, the junction kept 5 bases outside the gene matches.

Only one count was recorded for this clone. This chain links TRBV30 with TRBJ1-2, with a tentative D call TRBD1 (6 bases). This CDR3 comprises 13 residues. Germline-derived CDR1 and CDR2 are GTSNPN and SVGIG (reference sequence). V was cut by 2 bases and J by 2 bases, with 9 bases left in between. CDR3 protein: CAWSPTGNYGYTF. CDR3 DNA sequence: TGTGCCTGGAGTCCCACAGGGAACTATGGCTACACCTTC.

This clone was seen more than once but under ten times. The genes are TRBV6-6 and TRBJ1-5; no clear D. V gave up 0 bases and J gave up 11 bases, with 14 bases separating them. The CDR3 is 14 residues long. The germline V gene has CDR1 MNHNY and CDR2 SVGAGI (reference sequence). CDR3 residues: CASSYSQAVRAQHF. Written as DNA, the CDR3 is TGTGCCAGCAGTTACTCCCAAGCCGTGAGAGCCCAGCATTTT.

V is TRBV7-8 and J is TRBJ2-7; D assignment may be TRBD1 or TRBD2 (5 bases each). The CDR3 spans 14 residues. Trimming took off 4 bases at V and 1 base at J, with 11 bases between the two ends. Germline CDR1 is SGHVS and CDR2 is FQNEAQ. Here the CDR3 reads CASSWGDSSYEQYF. CDR3 DNA sequence: TGTGCCAGCAGCTGGGGAGACAGTTCCTACGAGCAGTACTTC.